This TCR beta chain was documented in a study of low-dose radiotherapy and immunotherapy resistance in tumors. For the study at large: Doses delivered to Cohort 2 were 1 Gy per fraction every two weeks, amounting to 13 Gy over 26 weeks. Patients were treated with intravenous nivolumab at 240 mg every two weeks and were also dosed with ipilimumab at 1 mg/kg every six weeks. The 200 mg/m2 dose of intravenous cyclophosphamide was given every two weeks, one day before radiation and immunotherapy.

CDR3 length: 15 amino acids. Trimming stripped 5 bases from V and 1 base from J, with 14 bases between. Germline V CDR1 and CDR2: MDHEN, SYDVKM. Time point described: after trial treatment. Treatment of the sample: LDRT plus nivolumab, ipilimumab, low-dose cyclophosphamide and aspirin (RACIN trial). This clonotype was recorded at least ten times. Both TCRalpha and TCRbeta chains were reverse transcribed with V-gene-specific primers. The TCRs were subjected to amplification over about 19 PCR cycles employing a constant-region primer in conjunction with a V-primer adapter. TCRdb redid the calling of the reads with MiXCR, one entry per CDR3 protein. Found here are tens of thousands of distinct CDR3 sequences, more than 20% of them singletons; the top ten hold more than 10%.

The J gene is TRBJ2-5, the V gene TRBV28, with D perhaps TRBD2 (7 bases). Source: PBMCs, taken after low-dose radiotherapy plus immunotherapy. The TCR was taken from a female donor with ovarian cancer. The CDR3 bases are TGTGCCAGCAGTAGGGGGGGGCTAGTCCAAGAGACCCAGTACTTC. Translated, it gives CASSRGGLVQETQYF.